This is a list of T cell receptor beta chains from one sample in a study of Graves' ophthalmopathy and Graves' hyperthyroidism. TCRdb itself ran the multiplex PCR reads through MiXCR, one entry per CDR3 protein. The sample has roughly 500,000 distinct CDR3 sequences; approximately 15% are singletons. What was sequenced was blood. The origin of the receptors is a woman in her thirties with Graves' ophthalmopathy. CDR3s include the opening cysteine and the closing phenylalanine or tryptophan. The D gene is left open where the match is weak. Expanded clones get a size class; other rows say once, few or many, or leave the size out.

v_call,j_call,clone_size,d_call,cdr3_nt,cdr3_aa
TRBV5-1,TRBJ1-2,many,TRBD1,TGCGCCAGCAGAGGGACAGGGGTTAACTATGGCTACACCTTC,CASRGTGVNYGYTF
TRBV11-2,TRBJ2-2,many,NA,TGTGCCAGCAGCTTCAACGCCAGGGGAGCGAACACCGGGGAGCTGTTTTTT,CASSFNARGANTGELFF
TRBV12-3/TRBV12-4,TRBJ2-5,few,NA,TGTGCCAGCACCCCGAGTTCCCGGGGAGAGACCCAGTACTTC,CASTPSSRGETQYF
TRBV2,TRBJ2-2,NA,TRBD2,TGTGCCAGCAGTGACCTAGCGGGGGCAACCGGGGAGCTGTTTTTT,CASSDLAGATGELFF
TRBV6-5,TRBJ2-7,NA,NA,TGTGCCAGCAGTTACTCGAGGGACATCATGCTCTACGAGCAGTACTTC,CASSYSRDIMLYEQYF
TRBV6-1,TRBJ1-1,many,TRBD1,TGTGCCAGCAGAGAGACAGGGCTCAACACTGAAGCTTTCTTT,CASRETGLNTEAFF
TRBV6-2/TRBV6-3,TRBJ2-3,NA,NA,TGTGCCAGCAGTTACTCCCCGGCGAGCTGGGGGAGCACAGATACGCAGTATTTT,CASSYSPASWGSTDTQYF
TRBV11-1,TRBJ2-7,many,NA,TGTGCCAGCAGCCCGCCCACCGGAGTTCGGTTTGGGTACTACGAGCAGTACTTC,CASSPPTGVRFGYYEQYF
TRBV7-6,TRBJ2-3,many,NA,TGTGCCAGCAGCCCTAGGGGTTACACAGATACGCAGTATTTT,CASSPRGYTDTQYF
TRBV10-3,TRBJ1-2,many,TRBD1,TGTGCCATCAGTGAGAGGACAGGGCCTCCTAACTATGGCTACACCTTC,CAISERTGPPNYGYTF
TRBV5-1,TRBJ1-5,many,NA,TGCGCCAGCAGCTTCTTGGGTTTGAAGGATCAGCCCCAGCATTTT,CASSFLGLKDQPQHF
TRBV28,TRBJ2-7,many,TRBD1,TGTGCCAGCAGTTCCTTCGGACAGGGGGCCTACGAGCAGTACTTC,CASSSFGQGAYEQYF
TRBV20-1,TRBJ1-1,many,NA,TGCAGTGTAAGTGAAGCTTTCTTT,CSVSEAFF
TRBV10-2,TRBJ1-1,many,NA,TGCGCCAGCAGTTTACCGGGGGGCTACACTGAAGCTTTCTTT,CASSLPGGYTEAFF
TRBV6-1,TRBJ2-4,many,NA,TGTGCCAGCAGTCCCCGGGTAGCCAAAAACATTCAGTACTTC,CASSPRVAKNIQYF
TRBV2,TRBJ1-5,many,NA,TGTGCCAGCAGTGACAGTCGATATAGCAATCAGCCCCAGCATTTT,CASSDSRYSNQPQHF
TRBV19,TRBJ1-1,many,NA,TGTGCCAGTATCGGGCAGCCCAACACTGAAGCTTTCTTT,CASIGQPNTEAFF
TRBV4-1,TRBJ1-1,many,TRBD1,TGCGCCAGCAGCCAAACAGGGACAGGGGGCCTCATGAACACTGAAGCTTTCTTT,CASSQTGTGGLMNTEAFF
TRBV30,TRBJ2-2,NA,NA,TGTGCCTGGAACAGGGCCGCGAACACCGGGGAGCTGTTTTTT,CAWNRAANTGELFF
TRBV7-8,TRBJ2-2,many,NA,TGTGCCAGCAGCTTAGTAGGAGGGTTTGCCACCGGGGAGCTGTTTTTT,CASSLVGGFATGELFF
TRBV6-4,TRBJ2-3,many,NA,TGTGCCAGCAGAGACGCGACAGGCATTAGCACAGATACGCAGTATTTT,CASRDATGISTDTQYF
TRBV6-5,TRBJ1-1,NA,NA,TGTGCCAGCAGTTACTCGAACGTAGGAACTGAAGCTTTCTTT,CASSYSNVGTEAFF
TRBV18,TRBJ1-5,few,NA,TGTGCCAGCTCACGGATGGGACCTACCATATATCAGCCCCAGCATTTT,CASSRMGPTIYQPQHF
TRBV7-8,TRBJ2-7,few,TRBD2,TGTGCCAGCACGACCGGGACTAGCGGGAGTCCGTACGAGCAGTACTTC,CASTTGTSGSPYEQYF
TRBV19,TRBJ2-2,many,NA,TGTGCCAGTGTCTTGCAGAACACCGGGGAGCTGTTTTTT,CASVLQNTGELFF
TRBV15,TRBJ1-2,few,NA,TGTGCCACCAGCAGAGCCCCCGGGGGGAACTATGGCTACACCTTC,CATSRAPGGNYGYTF
TRBV30,TRBJ1-6,NA,TRBD1,TGTGCCCGGAGACAGGGATCGAGCTCACCCCTCCACTTT,CARRQGSSSPLHF
TRBV12-3/TRBV12-4,TRBJ2-5,many,TRBD1,TGTGCCAGCAGTTTGGGTGTCAGGGGGAAACAAGAGACCCAGTACTTC,CASSLGVRGKQETQYF
TRBV29-1,TRBJ2-7,many,NA,TGCAGCGTACACTTCGAGTCTCTTTACGAGCAGTACTTC,CSVHFESLYEQYF
TRBV20-1,TRBJ2-7,many,TRBD2,TGCAGTGCTAGAGATCGGCGGGAGGGAACCTACGAGCAGTACTTC,CSARDRREGTYEQYF
TRBV20-1,TRBJ1-5,NA,NA,TGCAGTGCTAGAGATCCCATTGGGAGGCAGCCCCAGCATTTT,CSARDPIGRQPQHF
TRBV20-1,TRBJ1-2,many,TRBD1,TGCAGTGCGGGGACAGGAAACTATGGCTACACCTTC,CSAGTGNYGYTF
TRBV29-1,TRBJ1-5,many,TRBD1,TGCAGCGTCTGGGACAGGGAAGGCAATCAGCCCCAGCATTTT,CSVWDREGNQPQHF
TRBV30,TRBJ1-1,NA,TRBD1,TGTGCCTGGAGTGCCTACAGGGGAGGAACTGAAGCTTTCTTT,CAWSAYRGGTEAFF
TRBV6-1,TRBJ2-2,many,TRBD1,TGTGCCAGCAGTCGGACAGGGCTCCACACCGGGGAGCTGTTTTTT,CASSRTGLHTGELFF
TRBV20-1,TRBJ1-5,many,NA,TGCAGTGCTAGAGATCCGGGTTCTAATCAGCCCCAGCATTTT,CSARDPGSNQPQHF
TRBV12-3/TRBV12-4,TRBJ1-1,many,NA,TGTGCCAGCAGTCACGGACGGAGGGAGGGCACTGAAGCTTTCTTT,CASSHGRREGTEAFF
TRBV6-1,TRBJ2-5,few,TRBD2,TGTGCCAGTGGACTAGCGGACATCCAAGAGACCCAGTACTTC,CASGLADIQETQYF
TRBV12-3/TRBV12-4,TRBJ1-1,many,NA,TGTGCCAGCAGTTTAGGGGGACGAATTAGGCGCACTGAAGCTTTCTTT,CASSLGGRIRRTEAFF
TRBV12-3/TRBV12-4,TRBJ1-5,many,TRBD1,TGTGCCAGCAGTGGAACTCTCGGACAGGGGCAACAGCCCCAGCATTTT,CASSGTLGQGQQPQHF
TRBV30,TRBJ2-7,many,NA,TGTGCCTGGGGACGGACTTATTACGAGCAGTACTTC,CAWGRTYYEQYF
TRBV20-1,TRBJ2-2,NA,NA,TGCAGTGCTAGACGGCCGGGGGACTTCACCGGGGAGCTGTTTTTT,CSARRPGDFTGELFF
TRBV4-2,TRBJ1-1,many,NA,TGTGCCAGCAGCCAGCCACTCGGACAAAACACTGAAGCTTTCTTT,CASSQPLGQNTEAFF
TRBV11-2,TRBJ1-1,NA,NA,TGTGCCAGCATCACTGAAAATCGGGGGCTTGACACTGAAGCTTTCTTT,CASITENRGLDTEAFF
TRBV11-3,TRBJ1-5,NA,NA,TGTGCCAGCAGCGCCGTCGGGGGGGATTCGGTGCCCCAGCATTTT,CASSAVGGDSVPQHF